This T cell receptor (beta chain) comes out of a study of shared clonotypes between healthy human individuals. Study-wide background: The composition of the donors was two women and a few men aged 18 to 49. Points from the study as a whole: In a few donors, about 5% of naive CD4 clonotypes appeared in common.

Terminally differentiated effector memory CD45RA+ cells were excluded from the naive CD8 cells, which were CD45RO-negative and positively selected for CCR7. The study drew all its donors from Caucasian adults living in Nashville, Tennessee. The germline V gene encodes CDR1 MGHRA and CDR2 YSYEKL. This CDR3 comprises 13 residues. Trimming removed 6 bases from V and 0 bases from J, with 8 bases in between. Remarks on this clone: Its antigen remains unknown.

The data were produced by immunoSEQ multiplex PCR, yet TCRdb's version contains in-frame clones alone and is incomplete. Counted here are 760,000 or so clones, roughly 96% occurring once; the ten biggest clones make up under 0.3%. Source material: naive CD8+ T cells sorted from blood. The chain combines TRBV4-1 with TRBJ1-1, with unresolved D. This sequence originates from a man aged 25 to 40 in good health. CDR3 DNA sequence: TGCGCCAGCAGGGTCAGCATGAACACTGAAGCTTTCTTT. Its protein product is CASRVSMNTEAFF.